These T cell receptor beta chains were read from a single sample in a study of T cells in Graves' hyperthyroidism and ophthalmopathy. One entry per CDR3 protein results from TCRdb running MiXCR on the multiplex PCR reads. The sample lists 460,000 or so distinct CDR3 sequences; about 15% were seen once. The specimen was blood. Source of these receptors: a woman aged 18-29 years with Graves' hyperthyroidism. CDR3s include the opening cysteine and the closing phenylalanine or tryptophan. The D gene is left open where the match is weak.

V: TRBV6-1
D: NA
CDR3: CASSEARGGNNSPLHF

V: TRBV6-1
D: NA
CDR3: CASSPDSWNTEAFF

V: TRBV9
D: NA
CDR3: CASSVEGGPSDEQYF

V: TRBV29-1
D: TRBD2
CDR3: CSVFLAVGTDTQYF

V: TRBV5-5
D: TRBD1
CDR3: CASSWDRGAYEQYF

V: TRBV5-1
D: TRBD2
CDR3: CASSGLAGRHSDTQYF

V: TRBV4-1
D: NA
CDR3: CASSQPPGNEQYF

V: TRBV27
D: NA
CDR3: CASSFEVDTEAFF

V: TRBV19
D: TRBD1
CDR3: CASNDRGAGGYTF

V: TRBV5-1
D: NA
CDR3: CASSFQQDGDTQYF